The 10 T cell receptor beta chains below come from one sample, sequenced in a study of identifying expanded T cells in peripheral blood. The repertoire was sequenced with immunoSEQ multiplex PCR; TCRdb's copy has only in-frame clones and lacks some. The top ten hold around 20% of the sample, which has approximately 81,000 clones, 80% to 85% seen once. The sample was blood. The source of these receptors is a person between 18 and 75 years old in good health.

The chain combines TRBV9 with TRBJ2-1; D might be TRBD1 or TRBD2, each matching 7 bases. The V end lost 4 bases, the J end lost 10 bases, and 18 bases lay between the germline ends. The CDR3 spans 14 residues. CDR1 is SGDLS and CDR2 is YYNGEE in the germline V gene. The CDR3 region is CASSPEGAGDEQFF. The CDR3 coding sequence is TGTGCCAGCAGCCCAGAGGGGGCGGGAGACGAGCAGTTCTTC. The whole variable domain, remainder taken from reference TRBV9 and TRBJ2-1, is DSGVTQTPKHLITATGQRVTLRCSPRSGDLSVYWYQQSLDQGLQFLIQYYNGEERAKGNILERFSAQQFPDLHSELNLSSLELGDSALYFCASSPEGAGDEQFFGPGTRLTVL.

The chain links TRBV25-1 to TRBJ1-2, with TRBD1 matching 11 bases. The V gene's germline CDR1 is MGHDK and CDR2 SYGVNS. V shed 1 base and J 4 bases; nucleotides not matched to a gene: 2. The CDR3 runs to 15 residues. CDR3 region: CASSEWTGGSYGYTF. CDR3 DNA sequence: TGTGCCAGCAGTGAATGGACAGGGGGCAGCTATGGCTACACCTTC.

The gene calls are TRBV7-3 and TRBJ2-1; 10 bases line up with TRBD2. The CDR3 spans 15 residues. V shed 2 bases, J shed 4 bases, and the junction held 2 bases outside the gene matches. Germline lookup yields CDR1 SGHTA and CDR2 FQGTGA. The DNA of the CDR3 is TGTGCCAGCAGCTTAGGACTAGCGGTTTACAATGAGCAGTTCTTC. It encodes CASSLGLAVYNEQFF.

This chain joins TRBV5-6 and TRBJ2-3; TRBD2 agrees at 9 bases. V gave up 2 bases and J gave up 1 base; unmatched junction bases: 5. Germline CDR1 and CDR2: SGHDT and YYEEEE. This CDR3 spans 16 amino acids. DNA for the CDR3: TGTGCCAGCAGCTTAAAACTAGCGGGTCGCACAGATACGCAGTATTTT. Translating gives CASSLKLAGRTDTQYF.

The chain links TRBV7-2 to TRBJ2-5; 8 bases agree with TRBD1. Trimming took 4 bases from V and 2 from J; bases not matched to a gene: 3. Germline CDR1 SGHTA, CDR2 FQGNSA. CDR3 length: 14 amino acids. The CDR3 is CASSYQGAQETQYF. The CDR3 DNA follows: TGTGCCAGCAGCTACCAGGGGGCTCAAGAGACCCAGTACTTC.

This clone was observed once. The rearrangement joins TRBV19 to TRBJ1-5; the D gene is possibly TRBD1 (5 bases). From germline, CDR1 is LNHDA and CDR2 SQIVND (reference sequence). Trimming removed 6 bases from V and 1 base from J, with 10 bases in between. The CDR3 is 14 amino acids. The CDR3 loop reads CASRKEGSNQPQHF. The CDR3 nucleotides read TGTGCCAGTAGAAAAGAGGGGAGCAATCAGCCCCAGCATTTT.

J is TRBJ1-2 and V is TRBV6-6; D call uncertain. The CDR3 loop spans 13 amino acids. CDR1 is MNHNY, CDR2 SVGAGI, per germline (reference sequence). The V and J ends lost 2 bases and 1 base respectively, with 5 bases between them. The CDR3 sequence: CASSYQDNYGYTF. CDR3 DNA sequence: TGTGCCAGCAGTTACCAGGATAACTATGGCTACACCTTC.

The rearrangement uses TRBV28 and TRBJ1-5; maybe TRBD1 (6 bases). With 3 bases removed from V and 4 bases from J, the gap between germline ends came to 13 bases. Germline values: CDR1 MDHEN, CDR2 SYDVKM. The CDR3 has 15 residues. The CDR3 sequence: CASSLRGGENQPQHF. CDR3 nucleotides: TGTGCCAGCAGTTTGAGGGGGGGAGAGAATCAGCCCCAGCATTTT.

In this sample, this clone turned up once. The V and J genes are TRBV5-4 and TRBJ2-7; TRBD1 agrees at 10 bases. The CDR3 totals 14 residues. Germline assignment: CDR1 SGHNT and CDR2 YYREEE (reference sequence). The ends lost 0 bases at V and 7 bases at J; junction bases unmatched: 4. The CDR3 region is CASSLGQGAYEQYF. CDR3 in DNA: TGTGCCAGCAGCTTGGGACAGGGGGCGTATGAGCAGTACTTC.

The genes are TRBV6-5 and TRBJ1-2, with 7 bases lining up with TRBD1. Looked up from germline, CDR1 is MNHEY and CDR2 is SVGAGI. V lost 6 bases, J lost 4 bases, and 11 bases stayed unmatched. CDR3 length: 15 residues. The CDR3 spells CASSYRDRTFYGYTF. The CDR3 DNA follows: TGTGCCAGCAGCTACCGGGACAGAACCTTCTATGGCTACACCTTC.